These 12 T cell receptor beta chains came from one sample sequenced in a study of shared clonotypes between healthy human individuals. Repertoires were generated with immunoSEQ multiplex PCR, while TCRdb's copy carries only in-frame clones and drops some. The sample carries some 450,000 clones, approximately 71% recorded once. Material: PBMCs. The receptors here all came from a woman in her thirties or forties in good health. Some clones in this sample may be carry-over from other donors' samples.

This sequence joins TRBV5-1 and TRBJ2-5; no reliable D call. The CDR3 runs to 14 residues. Germline CDR1 and CDR2: SGHRS and YFSETQ. The germline V and J ends were trimmed by 3 bases and 2 bases, with 11 bases remaining between them. The CDR3 region has the DNA TGCGCCAGCAGCTCAGGACGGATACAAGAGACCCAGTACTTC. Translated, it gives CASSSGRIQETQYF.

The rearrangement links TRBV5-1 to TRBJ2-1, with 7 bases lining up with TRBD2. V shed 5 bases, J shed 7 bases, and the junction held 15 bases outside the gene matches. The CDR3 is 16 amino acids. Germline V gene lookup returns CDR1 SGHRS and CDR2 YFSETQ. Written as DNA, the CDR3 is TGCGCCAGCAGTCCCAATGAGGCTAGCGGACTTAATGAGCAGTTCTTC. Protein: CASSPNEASGLNEQFF.

There are a few counts of this clone. The junction differs from germline at one of its ends, possibly a read error. The J gene is TRBJ1-1, the V gene TRBV10-1; 7 positions agree with TRBD1. The CDR3 length is 14 residues. CDR1 and CDR2 from the germline V gene are WNHNN and SYGVQD (reference sequence). CDR3 nucleotide sequence: TGCACCAGCAGTGAGCCAAAGGACAGGCTTGAAGCTTTCTTT. As protein: CTSSEPKDRLEAFF.

V gene TRBV28 combines with J gene TRBJ2-6; D is possibly TRBD1 or TRBD2 (5 bases each). From germline, CDR1 is MDHEN and CDR2 SYDVKM. This CDR3 spans 18 amino acids. V was clipped by 4 bases and J by 0 bases, with 16 bases between them. Written as DNA, the CDR3 is TGTGCCAGCAGTTCTCTAACGGGACCAGTCTCTGGGGCCAACGTCCTGACTTTC. This sequence encodes CASSSLTGPVSGANVLTF.

For the CDR3, the DNA is TGTGCCAGCAGCTTCGACAGATTTCCTACTGAAGCTTTCTTT. Translating gives CASSFDRFPTEAFF. The chain has TRBV7-9 and TRBJ1-1; the D gene is possibly TRBD1 (5 bases). Trimming stripped 3 bases from V and 5 bases from J, with 13 bases between. This CDR3 contains 14 residues. Germline CDR1 SEHNR, CDR2 FQNEAQ (reference sequence).

About this clone: A far larger clone lies a single base away; this is likely a read error. The rearrangement joins TRBV5-1 to TRBJ1-1; D remains unclear. This CDR3 is 15 amino acids long. V dropped 1 base and J dropped 2 bases, with 12 bases sitting between them. The germline CDR1 and CDR2 sequences are SGHRS and YFSETQ. CDR3 sequence (DNA): TGCGCCAGCAGCTTGAAGCGACGAGATAACACTGAAGCTTTCTTT. The encoded protein is CASSLKRRDNTEAFF.

V usage is TRBV19 and J usage is TRBJ1-5; D is perhaps TRBD1 (6 bases). This CDR3 spans 14 amino acids. Germline CDR1 and CDR2: LNHDA and SQIVND (reference sequence). Deletions cut 6 bases from V and 9 bases from J, with 18 bases between. CDR3 sequence reads: CASSLIGGQGPQHF. The CDR3, as DNA: TGTGCCAGTAGCCTTATTGGGGGGCAAGGGCCCCAGCATTTT.

The chain carries TRBV11-2 and TRBJ1-2; a possible D gene is TRBD1 (6 bases). This CDR3 spans 14 amino acids. The germline V gene encodes CDR1 SGHAT and CDR2 FQNNGV. Deletions cut 5 bases from V and 7 bases from J, with 17 bases between. The CDR3 protein is CASSPAGRGRGYTF. CDR3 coding DNA: TGTGCCAGCAGCCCAGCCGGCAGGGGCCGTGGCTACACCTTC.

A few counts support this clone. A read error is likely here: a far larger clone is one base away. The same CDR3 is also encoded by other DNA sequences in this sample. This chain links TRBV4-3 with TRBJ2-7; a possible D gene is TRBD2 (6 bases). The CDR3 sequence is 14 residues long. Trimming removed 2 bases from V and 2 bases from J, with 10 bases in between. The germline V gene encodes CDR1 LGHNA and CDR2 YSLEER. The DNA of the CDR3 is TGCGCCAGCAGCCAATTCGCGGGGCCCTACGAGCAGTACTTC. Translating gives CASSQFAGPYEQYF.

This clone appeared a few times. The V and J genes are TRBV2 and TRBJ2-6, with D possibly TRBD2 on 5 matching bases. The CDR3 is 14 amino acids. CDR1 is SNHLY and CDR2 is FYNNEI in the germline V gene. V dropped 7 bases and J dropped 4 bases, with 11 bases sitting between them. CDR3 sequence: CASKEAAGANVLTF. CDR3 nucleotides: TGTGCCAGCAAGGAGGCAGCCGGGGCCAACGTCCTGACTTTC.

The rearrangement uses TRBV7-9 and TRBJ2-5; D is perhaps TRBD2 (5 bases). Germline CDR1 is SEHNR and CDR2 is FQNEAQ (reference sequence). The CDR3 length is 14 residues. Trimming took 11 bases from V and 0 from J, leaving 16 bases between them. The CDR3 region is CAELIGENQETQYF. The CDR3 DNA reads as TGTGCCGAACTGATCGGGGAGAACCAAGAGACCCAGTACTTC.

The gene calls are TRBV10-1 and TRBJ2-1; 10 bases are shared with TRBD2. CDR3 length: 20 amino acids. CDR1 is WNHNN, CDR2 SYGVQD, per germline (reference sequence). The ends lost 5 bases at V and 2 bases at J; junction bases unmatched: 18. CDR3 amino acids: CASSFPSGGAGGHPYNEQFF. DNA for the CDR3: TGCGCCAGCAGTTTCCCCTCGGGTGGAGCGGGAGGGCACCCCTACAATGAGCAGTTCTTC.